These 20 T cell receptor beta chains were sequenced from one sample in a study of blood T cell repertoires in COVID-19. Profiling relied on immunoSEQ multiplex PCR, and the TCRdb table lists in-frame clones only, not all of them. The sample contains 250,000 to 300,000 clones, about four fifths of which appear only once. Material for sequencing was peripheral blood. The receptors originated from a woman aged 55-69 years with active or convalescent COVID-19.

This clone was seen only once. The chain joins TRBV27 to TRBJ1-5; no clear D gene. The ends were cut back, 0 bases at V and 6 bases at J, with 6 bases in the middle. CDR1 is MNHEY and CDR2 is SMNVEV in the germline V gene (reference sequence). The CDR3 consists of 13 residues. The CDR3 is CASSLSLGQPQHF. CDR3 DNA: TGTGCCAGCAGTTTATCCCTCGGTCAGCCCCAGCATTTT.

This clone was seen a handful of times. The rearrangement uses TRBV7-6 and TRBJ1-6; 8 positions match TRBD1. V lost 5 bases to trimming and J lost 6 bases; unmatched junction nucleotides: 9. Germline CDR1 and CDR2: SGHVS and FNYEAQ. CDR3 size: 16 residues. The CDR3 DNA reads as TGTGCCAGCAGCCCCCGCACGACAGGGGTTAATTCACCCCTCCACTTT. Protein sequence: CASSPRTTGVNSPLHF.

The V gene is TRBV19, the J gene TRBJ2-3; 7 bases fit TRBD2. V lost 7 bases to trimming and J lost 2 bases; unmatched junction nucleotides: 9. The CDR3 is 15 amino acids. Germline V gives CDR1 LNHDA, CDR2 SQIVND (reference sequence). Here the CDR3 DNA reads TGTGCCAGTACCCTTAACGGGGGGACCACAGATACGCAGTATTTT. Its protein is CASTLNGGTTDTQYF.

This clone has a single count. The chain links TRBV7-2 to TRBJ2-1, with TRBD1 matching over 8 bases. The CDR3 is 15 residues long. Per germline, CDR1 SGHTA and CDR2 FQGNSA. J lost 6 bases, V lost 3 bases, and 7 bases had no gene match. The CDR3 protein is CASSFRGRSGNEQFF. The CDR3 nucleotides read TGTGCCAGCAGCTTCAGGGGGCGCTCGGGCAATGAGCAGTTCTTC.

The chain links TRBV19 to TRBJ1-2; no clear D. This CDR3 spans 13 amino acids. Trimming left V 1 base short and J 8 bases short, with 11 bases between. Per germline, CDR1 LNHDA and CDR2 SQIVND (reference sequence). The CDR3 nucleotides are TGTGCCAGTAGTATAGTCGCAGGAGGAGGCTACACCTTC. It encodes CASSIVAGGGYTF.

This clone was detected only once. The chain links TRBV7-2 to TRBJ2-5; 11 bases are shared with TRBD1. J lost 4 bases, V lost 5 bases, and 3 bases had no gene match. In germline, CDR1 is SGHTA, CDR2 FQGNSA. The CDR3 runs 14 residues. For the CDR3, the DNA is TGTGCCAGCAGCCCCGGGACAGGGGGAGAGACCCAGTACTTC. This translates into CASSPGTGGETQYF. The variable domain in full, completed from reference TRBV7-2 and TRBJ2-5, reads GAGVSQSPSNKVTEKGKDVELRCDPISGHTALYWYRQSLGQGLEFLIYFQGNSAPDKSGLPSDRFSAERTGGSVSTLTIQRTQQEDSAVYLCASSPGTGGETQYFGPGTRLLVL.

V and J are TRBV10-2 and TRBJ2-1; 13 nucleotides line up with TRBD2. This CDR3 is 18 amino acids long. CDR1 WSHSY and CDR2 SAAADI come from the germline V gene. The junction had 7 bases not matched to a gene; V was cut back by 2 bases and J by 3 bases. The CDR3: CASSEPGTSGAGYNEQFF. The CDR3 DNA follows: TGCGCCAGCAGTGAGCCCGGGACTAGCGGGGCCGGCTACAATGAGCAGTTCTTC.

J is TRBJ2-5 and V is TRBV7-2, with 8 positions matching TRBD1. The germline V gene encodes CDR1 SGHTA and CDR2 FQGNSA. The CDR3 length is 16 residues. V dropped 4 bases and J dropped 1; count of bases not matched to a gene: 8. The CDR3 bases are TGTGCCAGCAGCTCAGGGGGCAGGGAACTCCAAGAGACCCAGTACTTC. Translation: CASSSGGRELQETQYF.

This clone was seen more than once but under ten times. The chain joins TRBV2 to TRBJ2-3; a possible D gene is TRBD2 (6 bases). CDR1 and CDR2 (germline): SNHLY, FYNNEI. CDR3 length equals 14 residues. V shed 7 bases and J shed 2 bases, with 13 bases lying between them. CDR3: CASTAGTSTDTQYF. CDR3 in DNA: TGTGCCAGCACGGCCGGGACTTCCACAGATACGCAGTATTTT.

This chain links TRBV24-1 with TRBJ1-1; D is undetermined. The V and J ends lost 4 bases and 1 base respectively, with 6 bases between them. This CDR3 spans 13 amino acids. Germline lookup yields CDR1 KGHDR and CDR2 SFDVKD. The CDR3, as DNA: TGTGCCACCAGTGAGGGCCAGAACACTGAAGCTTTCTTT. This codes for CATSEGQNTEAFF.

J is TRBJ2-2 and V is TRBV12-5; D not certain. Germline lookup yields CDR1 LGHNT and CDR2 FRNRAP. The CDR3 spans 13 residues. With 5 bases removed from V and 8 bases from J, the gap between germline ends came to 12 bases. CDR3 loop: CASGTQVSGELFF. The CDR3 DNA reads as TGTGCTAGTGGTACTCAGGTGTCTGGGGAGCTGTTTTTT.

The rearrangement uses TRBV6-2 or TRBV6-3 and TRBJ1-5; no reliable D call. V was shortened by 2 bases and J by 6 bases, with 8 bases between the two germline ends. CDR1 is MNHEY, CDR2 SVGEGT, per germline. This CDR3 is built from 13 residues. CDR3 DNA sequence: TGTGCCAGCAGTTACGAGGGTATTCAGCCCCAGCATTTT. Translating gives CASSYEGIQPQHF.

V usage is TRBV10-1 and J usage is TRBJ1-5; a weak D match, TRBD1 (5 bases). With 5 bases removed from V and 0 bases from J, the gap between germline ends came to 17 bases. Germline CDR1 is WNHNN and CDR2 is SYGVQD (reference sequence). The CDR3 loop spans 17 amino acids. The CDR3 DNA sequence: TGCGCCAGCAGTACAGACCCCCGACAGACTAGCAATCAGCCCCAGCATTTT. Translating it yields CASSTDPRQTSNQPQHF.

The chain recombines TRBV6-2 or TRBV6-3 with TRBJ2-7; D uncertain. This CDR3 is 13 amino acids long. Germline values: CDR1 MNHEY, CDR2 SVGEGT. The V and J ends lost 0 bases and 3 bases respectively, with 6 bases between them. CDR3 protein: CASSYSVGYEQYF. CDR3 in DNA: TGTGCCAGCAGTTACTCGGTCGGCTACGAGCAGTACTTC.

V is TRBV9 and J is TRBJ2-5, with 8 bases aligning to TRBD2. The V and J ends lost 0 bases and 7 bases, in that order; junction bases with no gene match: 11. The CDR3 spans 16 residues. CDR1 is SGDLS, CDR2 YYNGEE, per germline. CDR3 protein: CASSVGVAGMRGTQYF. For the CDR3, the DNA is TGTGCCAGCAGCGTAGGGGTAGCGGGGATGAGGGGGACCCAGTACTTC.

The gene calls are TRBV7-7 and TRBJ2-5; D perhaps matches TRBD2 (7 bases). The CDR3 spans 17 residues. Germline CDR1 and CDR2: SSHAT and FNYEAQ (reference sequence). V shed 1 base and J shed 4 bases, with 19 bases lying between them. As DNA, the CDR3 is TGTGCCAGCAGCTTAGGGGGGCTAGCGGAGTTCCGAGAGACCCAGTACTTC. Translation: CASSLGGLAEFRETQYF.

This clone has a single count. This chain connects TRBV7-9 to TRBJ1-1; 7 positions agree with TRBD1. This CDR3 comprises 14 residues. Germline CDR1 reads SEHNR; CDR2 reads FQNEAQ (reference sequence). V shed 6 bases, J shed 6 bases, and the junction held 10 bases outside the gene matches. CDR3 DNA: TGTGCCAGCAGTGTGACAGGGAACCTCGCTGAAGCTTTCTTT. Protein sequence: CASSVTGNLAEAFF.

The genes are TRBV27 and TRBJ1-1, with 10 bases matching TRBD1. The germline CDR1 and CDR2 sequences are MNHEY and SMNVEV (reference sequence). The CDR3 is 16 amino acids. V shed 6 bases and J 1 base; nucleotides not matched to a gene: 8. As DNA, the CDR3 is TGTGCCAGCAGCTTTGGGACAGGGGAGGGGAACACTGAAGCTTTCTTT. Translated: CASSFGTGEGNTEAFF.

This clone was counted between two and nine times. This chain links TRBV19 with TRBJ1-2; no clear D gene. Germline CDR1 is LNHDA and CDR2 is SQIVND (reference sequence). The V end was cut by 1 base, the J end by 7 bases, with 10 bases between. The CDR3 consists of 13 residues. The CDR3 DNA reads as TGTGCCAGTAGTATAGCCGTCAGTGGTGGCTACACCTTC. Amino acid sequence: CASSIAVSGGYTF.

This clone has more than one count but fewer than ten. V gene TRBV3-1 (or the pseudogene TRBV3-2) combines with J gene TRBJ1-1; D gene uncertain. V lost 1 base and J lost 6, with 6 bases in between. Germline V gene lookup returns CDR1 LGHDT and CDR2 YNNKEL (reference sequence). The CDR3 has 12 amino acids. CDR3 sequence reads: CASSQGRSEAFF. The CDR3 DNA sequence: TGTGCCAGCAGCCAAGGCCGGTCTGAAGCTTTCTTT.